A single sample is the source of the 14 T cell receptor beta chains below, sequenced in a study of cytomegalovirus exposure and HLA in healthy donors. Libraries were prepared by immunoSEQ multiplex PCR; TCRdb keeps only in-frame clonotypes and omits some of them. Here the sample spans about 150,000 clones, approximately 91% being singletons. The specimen was PBMCs. The receptors shown here come from a man younger than 30 in good health and CMV-seronegative.

The V gene is TRBV27, the J gene TRBJ2-3; 9 bases line up with TRBD2. Germline V CDR1 and CDR2: MNHEY, SMNVEV (reference sequence). There are 17 residues in the CDR3. The V and J ends lost 3 bases and 0 bases, in that order; junction bases with no gene match: 7. CDR3 amino acids: CASSLVGTSLSTDTQYF. The DNA for the CDR3 is TGTGCCAGCAGTTTGGTAGGGACTAGCCTAAGCACAGATACGCAGTATTTT.

The rearrangement links TRBV5-1 to TRBJ2-1, with D possibly being TRBD2 (5 bases). CDR3 length equals 15 residues. V was clipped by 0 bases and J by 6 bases, with 13 bases between them. From germline, CDR1 is SGHRS and CDR2 YFSETQ. The CDR3 coding sequence is TGCGCCAGCAGCTTGGTTTTAGGACGGGGCAATGAGCAGTTCTTC. It is translated as CASSLVLGRGNEQFF.

The chain couples TRBV2 to TRBJ2-5; TRBD2 is a possible D gene (5 bases). Germline assignment: CDR1 SNHLY and CDR2 FYNNEI. The V end lost 1 base, the J end lost 5 bases, and 11 bases lay between the germline ends. This CDR3 has 14 residues. CDR3 sequence (DNA): TGTGCCAGCAGTGAAGTAGCGTCAAGCGAGACCCAGTACTTC. Amino acids: CASSEVASSETQYF.

V usage is TRBV7-8 and J usage is TRBJ1-3; maybe TRBD1 (6 bases). CDR1 is SGHVS and CDR2 is FQNEAQ in the germline V gene. The V end was cut by 3 bases, the J end by 7 bases, with 16 bases between. CDR3 length equals 15 residues. The CDR3 sequence: CASSFLGGAANTIYF. DNA for the CDR3: TGTGCCAGCAGCTTCCTGGGGGGGGCGGCTAACACCATATATTTT. The full variable domain, completed using reference TRBV7-8 and TRBJ1-3, is GAGVSQSPRYKVAKRGQDVALRCDPISGHVSLFWYQQALGQGPEFLTYFQNEAQLDKSGLPSDRFFAERPEGSVSTLKIQRTQQEDSAVYLCASSFLGGAANTIYFGEGSWLTVV.

The rearrangement links TRBV11-2 to TRBJ1-5, with D possibly TRBD1 on 6 matching bases. CDR1 is SGHAT and CDR2 is FQNNGV in the germline V gene. CDR3 size: 17 residues. V was shortened by 4 bases and J by 1 base, with 17 bases between the two germline ends. CDR3 protein: CASSWKGGSQSNQPQHF. CDR3 sequence (DNA): TGTGCCAGCAGCTGGAAGGGGGGGAGCCAGAGCAATCAGCCCCAGCATTTT.

The V gene is TRBV5-1, the J gene TRBJ1-3, with TRBD1 matching over 7 bases. The V segment lost 5 bases and the J segment 1 base; nucleotides outside the gene matches: 9. CDR1 SGHRS and CDR2 YFSETQ come from the germline V gene. The CDR3 length is 16 residues. The CDR3 coding sequence is TGCGCCAGCAGAGGCCTTACAGGGGTGTCTGGAAACACCATATATTTT. Translated: CASRGLTGVSGNTIYF.

This chain uses TRBV6-6 with TRBJ1-2, with 8 bases that match TRBD1. With 5 bases clipped from V and 3 bases from J, the junction kept 5 bases outside the gene matches. The germline V gene has CDR1 MNHNY and CDR2 SVGAGI (reference sequence). CDR3 length: 14 amino acids. CDR3 sequence reads: CASSRTGTDYGYTF. DNA for the CDR3: TGTGCCAGCAGTAGGACAGGGACGGACTATGGCTACACCTTC.

The chain is built from TRBV19 and TRBJ2-3; 9 nucleotides match TRBD2. Germline V gene sequence: CDR1 LNHDA, CDR2 SQIVND (reference sequence). The ends lost 3 bases at V and 1 base at J; junction bases unmatched: 2. CDR3 length equals 15 residues. CDR3 region: CASSILAGGTDTQYF. CDR3 in DNA: TGTGCCAGTAGTATCTTAGCGGGAGGCACAGATACGCAGTATTTT.

This clone occurred once. The rearrangement joins TRBV5-5 to TRBJ2-7; D possibly corresponds to TRBD1 (5 bases). V lost 1 base and J lost 2, with 7 bases in between. The CDR3 spans 13 residues. Looked up from germline, CDR1 is SGHKS and CDR2 is YYEKEE (reference sequence). CDR3 sequence reads: CASSLQGTYEQYF. DNA of the CDR3: TGTGCCAGCAGCTTGCAGGGTACCTACGAGCAGTACTTC.

The chain links TRBV27 to TRBJ2-1; 10 bases are a match to TRBD2. The CDR3 spans 15 residues. V was pared by 2 bases and J by 7 bases, with 5 bases of the junction left unmatched. Germline assignment: CDR1 MNHEY and CDR2 SMNVEV (reference sequence). This chain's CDR3 is CASSLKGLAWNEQFF. CDR3 DNA: TGTGCCAGCAGTTTAAAGGGACTAGCGTGGAATGAGCAGTTCTTC.

This chain uses TRBV5-1 with TRBJ2-3, with D uncertain. The length of the CDR3 is 14 residues. V was pared by 0 bases and J by 0 bases, with 5 bases between. CDR1 and CDR2 (germline): SGHRS, YFSETQ. The CDR3 reads CASSLGHSTDTQYF. CDR3 nucleotides: TGCGCCAGCAGCTTGGGTCATAGCACAGATACGCAGTATTTT.

The chain recombines TRBV5-5 with TRBJ1-3; D is uncertain. The length of the CDR3 is 14 residues. V shed 7 bases and J shed 2 bases, with 13 bases lying between them. CDR1 SGHKS and CDR2 YYEKEE come from the germline V gene (reference sequence). The CDR3 nucleotides read TGTGCCAGCTTTGGGCCCCTCACTGGAAACACCATATATTTT. It encodes CASFGPLTGNTIYF.

In its sample, this clone was seen once. The gene calls are TRBV27 and TRBJ2-1; perhaps TRBD1 as D (5 bases). The CDR3 loop spans 14 amino acids. Trimming removed 0 bases from V and 7 bases from J, with 10 bases in between. Germline CDR1 MNHEY, CDR2 SMNVEV (reference sequence). The CDR3 sequence is CASSLSLYRNEQFF. Here the CDR3 DNA reads TGTGCCAGCAGTTTATCCCTTTACAGGAATGAGCAGTTCTTC.

This chain joins TRBV4-1 and TRBJ1-2; the D gene is possibly TRBD1 (5 bases). CDR3 length: 14 residues. Trimming removed 0 bases from V and 6 bases from J, with 11 bases in between. Germline lookup yields CDR1 MGHRA and CDR2 YSYEKL. CDR3 amino acids: CASSQDRVIHGYTF. The DNA for the CDR3 is TGCGCCAGCAGCCAAGACAGGGTAATCCATGGCTACACCTTC.